Listed here are 5 T cell receptor beta chains from one sample, sequenced in a study of identical twins. TCRdb re-analysed the 5' RACE reads in MiXCR, keeping a single row per CDR3 protein. This sample has roughly 240,000 distinct CDR3 sequences, with roughly 7% found just once. These sequences were also reported in another study, on yellow fever vaccine responses in identical twins.

Material for sequencing was memory (CD45RO+) T cells sorted from blood. All receptors come from a woman aged 18 to 35 in good health.

This clonotype was recorded a few times. The rearrangement links TRBV5-6 to TRBJ1-1, with no clear D. The CDR3 is made up of 11 amino acids. Germline lookup yields CDR1 SGHDT and CDR2 YYEEEE. V was cut by 5 bases and J by 13 bases, with 15 bases left in between. CDR3 sequence: CASSLTRQVFF. DNA for the CDR3: TGTGCCAGCAGTCTTACAAGGCAGGTTTTCTTT. The full variable domain, in which reference TRBV5-6 and TRBJ1-1 provide the parts outside the CDR3, is DAGVTQSPTHLIKTRGQQVTLRCSPKSGHDTVSWYQQALGQGPQFIFQYYEEEERQRGNFPDRFSGHQFPNYSSELNVNALLLGDSALYLCASSLTRQVFFGQGTRLTVV.

The chain links TRBV24-1 to TRBJ1-6, with unresolved D. CDR1 is KGHDR, CDR2 SFDVKD, per germline. Trimming pared 5 bases from V and 6 bases from J, leaving 7 bases between. The CDR3 runs 13 residues. The CDR3 protein is CATSGGFNSPLHF. The CDR3 coding sequence is TGTGCCACCAGTGGTGGGTTTAATTCACCCCTCCACTTT.

The chain couples TRBV19 to TRBJ2-1, with TRBD2 identical over 14 bases. Germline trimming cut 10 bases from V and 9 bases from J; bases unmatched to any gene: 14. CDR1 and CDR2 (germline): LNHDA, SQIVND (reference sequence). The CDR3 runs to 16 residues. CDR3 coding DNA: TGTGCCACCCGCAATAAGGGACTAGCGGGAGTTGCTGAGCAGTTCTTC. This translates into CATRNKGLAGVAEQFF.

This clonotype was recorded at least ten times. CDR3 sequence (DNA): TGTGCCATCAGTGGGGACTACTACCAAGAGACCCAGTACTTC. As protein: CAISGDYYQETQYF. This chain links TRBV10-3 with TRBJ2-5, with 7 bases aligning to TRBD2. The CDR3 spans 14 residues. Germline V CDR1 and CDR2: ENHRY, SYGVKD. V shed 4 bases, J shed 0 bases, and the junction held 2 bases outside the gene matches.

This clonotype occurred a few times. This rearrangement joins TRBV5-8 to TRBJ2-1, with 9 bases lining up with TRBD1. This CDR3 has 15 residues. J was trimmed by 2 bases and V by 0 bases; bases with no gene match: 0. CDR1 and CDR2 from the germline V gene are SGHTS and YDEGEE. The CDR3 nucleotides read TGTGCCAGCAGCTTGGGGACAGGGGCCTACAATGAGCAGTTCTTC. This codes for CASSLGTGAYNEQFF.